This passage covers 30 T cell receptor beta chains from one sample sequenced in a study of blood T cells in healthy people across ages (dated by TCRdb to between 2014 and 2017). The library was prepared using 5' RACE. The instrument was an Illumina HiSeq 2500. The second PCR ran for about 6 to 12 cycles and used a J-beta primer mix along with a sample-barcoded 5' primer. TCRdb reanalyzed the raw reads on its own, using fastp at Q25 for trimming and MiXCR for clone calling, and kept in-frame beta chains. Every entry covers one CDR3 protein and lists the most common genes and DNA from its rows. The sample contains under 2,000,000 distinct CDR3 sequences, 49% of them found a single time. Roughly 2.1% of the sample comes from the top ten. Sequencing input: blood. These receptors all come from a woman aged 40 to 49 in good health.

The sample holds one count of this clonotype. The junction departs from the called germline gene at one end, perhaps through a read error. V and J are TRBV15 and TRBJ2-5, with D possibly TRBD1 on 5 matching bases. The germline gives CDR1 LNHNV, CDR2 YYDKDF (reference sequence). CDR3 length equals 15 residues. The CDR3 coding sequence is TGTGCCACCAGCAGAGATCAGGGCTGGCAAGAGACCCTGTACTTC. It codes for CATSRDQGWQETLYF.

This clonotype was picked up a small number of times. Here the CDR3 reads CSVWPLGPTNNEQFF. CDR3 in DNA: TGCAGCGTTTGGCCCCTGGGACCCACAAACAATGAGCAGTTCTTC. The rearrangement joins TRBV29-1 to TRBJ2-1; D assignment may be TRBD1 or TRBD2 (5 bases each). Germline lookup yields CDR1 SQVTM and CDR2 ANQGSEA. Trimming left V 5 bases short and J 5 bases short, with 19 bases between. This CDR3 has 15 amino acids.

The DNA of the CDR3 is TGTGCCAGCAGTTATGAGGGGGCAGGAGAAAAACTGTTTTTT. Residues: CASSYEGAGEKLFF. This chain links TRBV6-5 with TRBJ1-4, with TRBD1 matching 7 bases. V lost 3 bases, J lost 8 bases, and 6 bases stayed unmatched. The CDR3 consists of 14 residues. Looked up from germline, CDR1 is MNHEY and CDR2 is SVGAGI.

Only one count was recorded for this clonotype. CDR3 protein: CSARERGRLNTEAFF. The CDR3 bases are TGCAGTGCTAGAGAGAGGGGGCGACTGAACACTGAAGCTTTCTTT. V is TRBV20-1 and J is TRBJ1-1; 7 bases fit TRBD1. The CDR3 contains 15 residues. The V gene's germline CDR1 is DFQATT and CDR2 SNEGSKA (reference sequence). After removal of 0 bases from V and 0 bases from J, the junction contained 4 bases not matched to a gene.

The chain links TRBV20-1 to TRBJ1-2; D may be TRBD1 (5 bases). The CDR3 consists of 13 residues. The V end lost 0 bases, the J end lost 4 bases, and 9 bases lay between the germline ends. The germline gives CDR1 DFQATT, CDR2 SNEGSKA (reference sequence). The CDR3 spells CSARDQGAYGYTF. CDR3 coding DNA: TGCAGTGCTAGAGACCAGGGTGCCTATGGCTACACCTTC.

The chain couples TRBV20-1 to TRBJ1-1; no reliable D call. Germline CDR1 reads DFQATT; CDR2 reads SNEGSKA (reference sequence). This CDR3 has 12 residues. Deletions cut 6 bases from V and 3 bases from J, with 11 bases between. The CDR3 loop is CSAKGPDTEAFF. CDR3 nucleotides: TGCAGTGCCAAGGGCCCTGACACTGAAGCTTTCTTT.

The chain carries TRBV6-2 or TRBV6-3 and TRBJ1-5; D is undetermined. Trimming removed 4 bases at V and 6 bases at J, with 13 bases between. The CDR3 is 14 amino acids. Germline V gene lookup returns CDR1 MNHEY and CDR2 SVGEGT. The CDR3 coding sequence is TGTGCCAGCAGTTTCACGGTGCCAGGTCAGCCCCAGCATTTT. Residues: CASSFTVPGQPQHF.

The genes are TRBV4-3 and TRBJ2-3; D is uncertain. CDR1 and CDR2 from the germline V gene are LGHNA and YSLEER. CDR3 length: 15 residues. Trimming took off 0 bases at V and 2 bases at J, with 9 bases between the two ends. The chain's CDR3 is CASSQEVVATDTQYF. CDR3 DNA sequence: TGCGCCAGCAGCCAAGAGGTAGTCGCCACAGATACGCAGTATTTT.

This clonotype was observed a handful of times. This chain uses TRBV6-2 or TRBV6-3 with TRBJ2-5; possibly TRBD2 for D (7 bases). Trimming removed 2 bases at V and 0 bases at J, with 16 bases between. From germline, CDR1 is MNHEY and CDR2 SVGEGT. The CDR3 totals 17 residues. In DNA, the CDR3 is TGTGCCAGCAGTTACGATCCCGCGGGGGCGTACCAAGAGACCCAGTACTTC. It translates to CASSYDPAGAYQETQYF.

This clonotype has just a few counts. The rearrangement links TRBV20-1 to TRBJ2-5, with 8 bases lining up with TRBD2. CDR1 is DFQATT and CDR2 is SNEGSKA in the germline V gene (reference sequence). The CDR3 is 14 residues long. V shed 5 bases, J shed 4 bases, and the junction held 9 bases outside the gene matches. DNA of the CDR3: TGCAGTGCTGAGCTAGCGGGTCCCATAGAGACCCAGTACTTC. It yields the protein CSAELAGPIETQYF.

This chain joins TRBV5-1 and TRBJ2-1; 10 bases are a match to TRBD2. Germline V lookup: CDR1 SGHRS, CDR2 YFSETQ. The V segment lost 0 bases and the J segment 9 bases; nucleotides outside the gene matches: 6. The CDR3 spans 15 residues. Here the CDR3 DNA reads TGCGCCAGCAGCTTGGCCCCTAGCGGGGGAACTGAGCAGTTCTTC. This encodes CASSLAPSGGTEQFF. The variable domain in full, with the rest retrieved from reference TRBV5-1 and TRBJ2-1, is KAGVTQTPRYLIKTRGQQVTLSCSPISGHRSVSWYQQTPGQGLQFLFEYFSETQRNKGNFPGRFSGRQFSNSRSEMNVSTLELGDSALYLCASSLAPSGGTEQFFGPGTRLTVL.

This chain links TRBV9 with TRBJ1-6, with TRBD1 as a possible D gene (5 bases). The CDR3 has 14 residues. The germline V gene encodes CDR1 SGDLS and CDR2 YYNGEE. Trimming shortened V by 2 bases and J by 6 bases, and 9 bases separated the two germline ends. The CDR3 sequence: CASSVRAFNSPLHF. The CDR3 DNA follows: TGTGCCAGCAGCGTCAGGGCCTTTAATTCACCCCTCCACTTT.

The gene calls are TRBV27 and TRBJ2-7, with D possibly TRBD1 on 5 matching bases. Germline V CDR1 and CDR2: MNHEY, SMNVEV (reference sequence). This CDR3 comprises 13 residues. With 5 bases removed from V and 6 bases from J, the gap between germline ends came to 14 bases. The CDR3: CASSLSRQCEQYF. CDR3 DNA sequence: TGTGCCAGCAGTCTCTCACGACAGTGCGAGCAGTACTTC.

The CDR3 sequence: CAIRGREDTQYF. The CDR3 nucleotides read TGTGCCATCAGAGGGCGGGAAGATACGCAGTATTTT. V usage is TRBV10-3 and J usage is TRBJ2-3, with D perhaps matching TRBD2 (6 bases). V dropped 6 bases and J dropped 5 bases, with 9 bases sitting between them. Germline CDR1 ENHRY, CDR2 SYGVKD. This CDR3 is 12 amino acids long.

V gene TRBV6-5 combines with J gene TRBJ1-2; 8 nucleotides align to TRBD1. This CDR3 is 15 amino acids long. V lost 0 bases and J lost 6; bases outside the gene matches: 6. Per germline, CDR1 MNHEY and CDR2 SVGAGI. The chain's CDR3 is CASSYSIRGQDGYTF. Here the CDR3 DNA reads TGTGCCAGCAGTTACTCGATCAGGGGGCAGGATGGCTACACCTTC.

The J gene is TRBJ2-5, the V gene TRBV3-1, with a possible D match to TRBD1 (6 bases). This CDR3 contains 13 residues. CDR1 and CDR2 (germline): LGHDT, YNNKEL (reference sequence). V lost 6 bases and J 2 bases, leaving 10 bases between the germline ends. CDR3 amino acids: CASRQGRQETQYF. DNA of the CDR3: TGTGCCAGCAGACAGGGTCGACAAGAGACCCAGTACTTC.

The J gene is TRBJ2-4, the V gene TRBV29-1, with D possibly being TRBD1 (5 bases). The V end lost 4 bases, the J end lost 6 bases, and 28 bases lay between the germline ends. Germline V gene sequence: CDR1 SQVTM, CDR2 ANQGSEA. This CDR3 region has 18 residues. The CDR3 nucleotides are TGCAGCGTTGTTCTACACCGTGGAGCAGGGAAACCCCCAAACATTCAGTACTTC. It encodes CSVVLHRGAGKPPNIQYF.

The gene calls are TRBV6-5 and TRBJ1-2, with D perhaps matching TRBD1 (5 bases). The CDR3 has 11 amino acids. Germline CDR1 and CDR2: MNHEY and SVGAGI. V was shortened by 4 bases and J by 8 bases, with 8 bases between the two germline ends. In DNA, the CDR3 is TGTGCCAGCAGTTTTAGGACAGGCTACACCTTC. This gives the protein CASSFRTGYTF.

The chain couples TRBV12-3 or TRBV12-4 to TRBJ2-3, with a tentative D call TRBD1 (5 bases). This CDR3 spans 12 amino acids. Trimming pared 5 bases from V and 9 bases from J, leaving 12 bases between. CDR3 residues: CASSTTVRTQYF. CDR3 sequence (DNA): TGTGCCAGCAGTACGACAGTACGCACGCAGTATTTT.

The chain is built from TRBV15 and TRBJ1-4, with TRBD1 matching 7 bases. Germline V CDR1 and CDR2: LNHNV, YYDKDF (reference sequence). V shed 0 bases and J 7 bases; nucleotides not matched to a gene: 5. There are 15 residues in the CDR3. The CDR3 sequence is CATSRDKGAGEKLFF. In DNA form, the CDR3 reads TGTGCCACCAGCAGAGATAAGGGGGCAGGTGAAAAACTGTTTTTT.

The CDR3 coding sequence is TGTGCCACCAGTGATTTTAAGCAGACCTACAATGAGCAGTTCTTC. It is translated as CATSDFKQTYNEQFF. The V call is TRBV24-1, the J call TRBJ2-1; D is undetermined. This CDR3 contains 15 residues. From germline, CDR1 is KGHDR and CDR2 SFDVKD. Trimming took off 1 base at V and 2 bases at J, with 8 bases between the two ends.

V gene TRBV28 combines with J gene TRBJ1-2; possible D gene TRBD1, 5 bases. Germline V gene sequence: CDR1 MDHEN, CDR2 SYDVKM. Trimming removed 5 bases from V and 9 bases from J, with 16 bases in between. This CDR3 spans 13 amino acids. For the CDR3, the DNA is TGTGCCAGCAGTAATCGGGACGGAGTGAGCTACACCTTC. The encoded protein is CASSNRDGVSYTF.

This sequence joins TRBV20-1 and TRBJ2-5; no clear D. The CDR3 has 15 amino acids. From germline, CDR1 is DFQATT and CDR2 SNEGSKA (reference sequence). The V end lost 3 bases, the J end lost 1 base, and 15 bases lay between the germline ends. CDR3 sequence reads: CSASGQVAPQETQYF. The CDR3 DNA is TGCAGTGCTAGCGGGCAGGTGGCTCCCCAAGAGACCCAGTACTTC.

The CDR3 nucleotides read TGTGCCAGCCATGAACCGGGACAGGGCACCTACGAGCAGTACTTC. Translating it yields CASHEPGQGTYEQYF. This rearrangement joins TRBV28 to TRBJ2-1; 9 bases line up with TRBD1. The tail of the sequence fits TRBJ2-7 better, so the J call may be wrong. The CDR3 length is 15 residues. The germline V gene encodes CDR1 MDHEN and CDR2 SYDVKM.

This chain joins TRBV28 and TRBJ2-7; D is unresolved. V was cut by 2 bases and J by 6 bases, with 8 bases left in between. The V gene's germline CDR1 is MDHEN and CDR2 SYDVKM. The CDR3 is made up of 12 amino acids. The CDR3 coding sequence is TGTGCCAGCAGTTTAAAAGGGCGCGAGCAGTACTTC. Its translation: CASSLKGREQYF.

The genes are TRBV25-1 and TRBJ2-4, with D possibly TRBD1 on 6 matching bases. TRBJ2-5 matches the DNA end more closely, so the J call is doubtful. The CDR3 sequence is 15 residues long. Per germline, CDR1 MGHDK and CDR2 SYGVNS. CDR3 DNA sequence: TGTGCCAGCAGTGAAGGGCAGGGGAAAAAAGGGACCCAGTACTTC. It specifies CASSEGQGKKGTQYF.

This clonotype appeared many times. This chain joins TRBV27 and TRBJ2-7; 8 bases line up with TRBD1. The CDR3 sequence is 14 residues long. Losses at the gene ends were 10 bases for V and 4 bases for J; bases not matched to a gene: 12. CDR1 MNHEY and CDR2 SMNVEV come from the germline V gene (reference sequence). CDR3 in amino acids: CATSRTGLGYEQYF. In DNA form, the CDR3 reads TGTGCCACCTCCCGGACAGGGTTAGGTTACGAGCAGTACTTC.

The rearrangement uses TRBV27 and TRBJ1-4; D may be TRBD1 (5 bases). The CDR3 contains 17 residues. Trimming took 0 bases from V and 0 from J, leaving 11 bases between them. Germline CDR1 reads MNHEY; CDR2 reads SMNVEV (reference sequence). CDR3 bases: TGTGCCAGCAGTTTATCGAGGGGCAGAGCAACTAATGAAAAACTGTTTTTT. Protein sequence: CASSLSRGRATNEKLFF.

The V call is TRBV28, the J call TRBJ2-7; 7 positions match TRBD1. The J call may be in error: the DNA end matches TRBJ2-5 better. Per the germline V gene, CDR1 is MDHEN and CDR2 is SYDVKM. This CDR3 comprises 15 residues. The CDR3 bases are TGTGCCAGCAGTTCGACCCTCGACAGGGTGGAGACCCAGTACTTC. Translated: CASSSTLDRVETQYF.

This sequence joins TRBV19 and TRBJ1-1; D may be TRBD1 (6 bases). V dropped 3 bases and J dropped 0 bases, with 11 bases sitting between them. CDR3 length equals 15 residues. Germline V CDR1 and CDR2: LNHDA, SQIVND (reference sequence). The CDR3 DNA reads as TGTGCCAGTAGTATGGCACAGGGCGTGAACACTGAAGCTTTCTTT. This codes for CASSMAQGVNTEAFF.